These 13 T cell receptor beta chains were all obtained from the same sample, sequenced in a study of T cell repertoires in cytomegalovirus infection. TCRdb reanalysed the reads using MiXCR and keeps one entry per CDR3 protein. Of more than 150,000 distinct CDR3 sequences listed, approximately 19% are singletons. The sample consisted of PBMCs. All receptors derive from a human donor in good health (CMV status not recorded). Some clones in this sample may be carry-over from other donors' samples.

This clonotype was recorded many times. V usage is TRBV5-5 and J usage is TRBJ2-1; 7 nucleotides agree with TRBD1. Germline V gives CDR1 SGHKS, CDR2 YYEKEE (reference sequence). V lost 4 bases, J lost 2 bases, and 9 bases stayed unmatched. There are 16 residues in the CDR3. In DNA, the CDR3 is TGTGCCAGCAGCCGTGGGACAGATCTCACCTACAATGAGCAGTTCTTC. Protein product: CASSRGTDLTYNEQFF.

The chain recombines TRBV7-2 with TRBJ2-3, with a possible D match to TRBD2 (5 bases). V was cut by 5 bases and J by 4 bases, with 13 bases left in between. Germline CDR1 SGHTA, CDR2 FQGNSA. The CDR3 sequence is 14 residues long. CDR3 sequence (DNA): TGTGCCAGCAGCCGTCGAGAGGGCGCAGATACGCAGTATTTT. Translating it yields CASSRREGADTQYF.

This clonotype came up a few times. J is TRBJ2-2 and V is TRBV6-2 or TRBV6-3; 9 bases agree with TRBD2. The CDR3 spans 14 residues. Germline trimming cut 11 bases from V and 5 bases from J; bases unmatched to any gene: 9. Per the germline V gene, CDR1 is MNHEY and CDR2 is SVGEGT. CDR3 protein: CAARGSGRTGELFF. CDR3 sequence (DNA): TGTGCCGCCCGAGGTAGCGGGAGAACCGGGGAGCTGTTTTTT.

This clonotype was detected many times. The rearrangement joins TRBV7-2 to TRBJ2-5; the D gene is possibly TRBD2 (6 bases). V lost 1 base and J lost 5, with 17 bases in between. This CDR3 is 16 amino acids long. Germline V lookup: CDR1 SGHTA, CDR2 FQGNSA. The DNA for the CDR3 is TGTGCCAGCAGCTTAGAGGGAGGTCCAAGCTGGGAGACCCAGTACTTC. Translation: CASSLEGGPSWETQYF.

This clonotype was counted between two and nine times. The genes are TRBV28 and TRBJ1-1; D might be TRBD1 (5 bases). V was trimmed by 6 bases and J by 0 bases, leaving 17 bases between them. This CDR3 has 16 amino acids. Germline V gene sequence: CDR1 MDHEN, CDR2 SYDVKM. The CDR3 here is CASSRKGRIMNTEAFF. The CDR3 coding sequence is TGTGCCAGCAGCCGGAAGGGACGGATCATGAACACTGAAGCTTTCTTT.

The V and J genes are TRBV12-3 or TRBV12-4 and TRBJ2-2, with D unclear. The V and J ends lost 5 bases and 5 bases respectively, with 12 bases between them. CDR3 size: 14 residues. The CDR3 is CASSPLLETGELFF. DNA for the CDR3: TGTGCCAGCAGTCCCCTCCTGGAGACCGGGGAGCTGTTTTTT.

J is TRBJ2-7 and V is TRBV7-2, with D perhaps TRBD1 or TRBD2 (5 bases each). V shed 3 bases and J shed 3 bases, with 15 bases lying between them. Germline CDR1 is SGHTA and CDR2 is FQGNSA. The CDR3 extends over 15 amino acids. The CDR3 sequence is CASSFGTGTVYEQYF. In nucleotides, the CDR3 is TGTGCCAGCAGCTTCGGGACCGGGACCGTCTACGAGCAGTACTTC.

The V call is TRBV11-1, the J call TRBJ2-7; 7 bases agree with TRBD1. Germline-derived CDR1 and CDR2 are SGHAT and FQDESV (reference sequence). The CDR3 consists of 14 residues. V lost 4 bases and J lost 4; bases outside the gene matches: 7. The CDR3 DNA follows: TGTGCCAGCAGCTCGGACAGGTCCGGATACGAGCAGTACTTC. Its translation is CASSSDRSGYEQYF.

This clonotype has only one observation. Here the CDR3 DNA reads TGTGCCAGCAGCCCTCGGGGACAAGTCAACACTGAAGCTTTCTTT. This encodes CASSPRGQVNTEAFF. The V gene is TRBV6-2 or TRBV6-3, the J gene TRBJ1-1, with D perhaps TRBD1 (6 bases). CDR3 length equals 15 residues. V was pared by 6 bases and J by 2 bases, with 16 bases between. Per the germline V gene, CDR1 is MNHEY and CDR2 is SVGEGT.

This clonotype showed up many times. J is TRBJ1-2 and V is TRBV12-5, with TRBD1 matching 7 bases. J was trimmed by 4 bases and V by 1 base; bases with no gene match: 3. This CDR3 is built from 14 residues. CDR1 and CDR2 (germline): LGHNT, FRNRAP. The CDR3 reads CASGLADRTYGYTF. The CDR3 DNA sequence: TGTGCTAGTGGTTTGGCGGACAGGACCTATGGCTACACCTTC.

Ten or more counts support this clonotype. The chain couples TRBV12-5 to TRBJ2-5; 9 bases agree with TRBD1. The CDR3 loop spans 16 amino acids. Per the germline V gene, CDR1 is LGHNT and CDR2 is FRNRAP. Trimming removed 4 bases from V and 2 bases from J; junction bases left unmatched: 8. The DNA of the CDR3 is TGTGCTAGTGGTTCCTCCCGGGACAGGGAACAAGAGACCCAGTACTTC. Residues: CASGSSRDREQETQYF.

The V call is TRBV14, the J call TRBJ1-2; no clear D. The CDR3 totals 16 residues. Germline-derived CDR1 and CDR2 are SGHDN and FVKESK. V lost 0 bases and J lost 3, with 14 bases in between. Here the CDR3 DNA reads TGTGCCAGCAGCCAAGATACCACAAAGCCCGACTATGGCTACACCTTC. Its translation is CASSQDTTKPDYGYTF.

This clonotype has a handful of counts. V is TRBV6-1 and J is TRBJ1-6; D gene unclear. In germline, CDR1 is MNHNS, CDR2 SASEGT. The CDR3 covers 14 residues. The V end was cut by 7 bases, the J end by 7 bases, with 14 bases between. The DNA of the CDR3 is TGTGCCAGCACCACTGGGCTACGCAATTCACCCCTCCACTTT. Protein: CASTTGLRNSPLHF.